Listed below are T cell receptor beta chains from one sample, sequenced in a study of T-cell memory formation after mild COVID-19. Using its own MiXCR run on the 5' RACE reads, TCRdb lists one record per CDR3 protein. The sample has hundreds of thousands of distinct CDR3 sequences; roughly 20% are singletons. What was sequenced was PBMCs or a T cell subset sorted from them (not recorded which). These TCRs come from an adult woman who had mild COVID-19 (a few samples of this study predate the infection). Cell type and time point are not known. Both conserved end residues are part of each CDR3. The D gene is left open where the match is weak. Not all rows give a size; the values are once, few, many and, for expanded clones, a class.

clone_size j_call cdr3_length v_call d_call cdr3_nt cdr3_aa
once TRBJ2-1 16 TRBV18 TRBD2 TGTGCCAGCTCCATCCTAGCGGGGGGGAGCGGCGATGAGCAGTTCTTC CASSILAGGSGDEQFF
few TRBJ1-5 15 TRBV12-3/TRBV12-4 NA TGTGCCAGCAGTTCCTTAGGGTGGAGCAATCAGCCCCAGCATTTT CASSSLGWSNQPQHF
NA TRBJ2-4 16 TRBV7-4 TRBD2 TGTGCCAGCAGTCCGGACGTGGTAGCGGGAGAGAACATTCAGTACTTC CASSPDVVAGENIQYF
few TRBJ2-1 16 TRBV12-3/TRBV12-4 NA TGTGCCAGCAGCAACGCCCGCGCAGGGCCGAACAATGAGCAGTTCTTC CASSNARAGPNNEQFF
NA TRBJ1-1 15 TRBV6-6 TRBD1 TGTGCCAGCAGGCCCGAAATACAGGGGGGTACTGAAGCTTTCTTT CASRPEIQGGTEAFF
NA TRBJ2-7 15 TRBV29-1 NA TGCAGCGTTGAAGATCTTCCTGCCGAGCCCTACGAGCAGTACTTC CSVEDLPAEPYEQYF
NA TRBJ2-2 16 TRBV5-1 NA TGCGCCAGCAGCTCCCCTAGCCAGGGGAACACCGGGGAGCTGTTTTTT CASSSPSQGNTGELFF
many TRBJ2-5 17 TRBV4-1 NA TGCGCCAGCAGTTTGACGGTGAGCGGCCCAATTGCTGAGACCCAGTACTTC CASSLTVSGPIAETQYF
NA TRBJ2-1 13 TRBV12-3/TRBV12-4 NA TGTGCCAGCAGTTTGGGGGCCGACGATGAGCAGTTCTTC CASSLGADDEQFF
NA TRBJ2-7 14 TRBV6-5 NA TGTGCCAGCAGTGACAGCCCAGTCTTCTACGAGCAGTACTTC CASSDSPVFYEQYF
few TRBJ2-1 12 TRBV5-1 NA TGCGCCAGCAGCCCGGCCATCAATGAGCAGTTCTTC CASSPAINEQFF
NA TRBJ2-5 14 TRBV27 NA TGTGCCAGCAGACCTGGGGGGTCCCAAGAGACCCAGTACTTC CASRPGGSQETQYF
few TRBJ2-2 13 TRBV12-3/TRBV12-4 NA TGTGCCAGCAGTTTCCGGGCCAACGGGGAGCTGTTTTTT CASSFRANGELFF
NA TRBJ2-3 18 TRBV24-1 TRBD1 TGTGCCACGAGTAGGGGGCAGTACGGGGCCGCGAGCACAGATACGCAGTATTTT CATSRGQYGAASTDTQYF
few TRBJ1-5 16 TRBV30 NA TGTGCCTGGAGTGCCCCAGGACAGATAGGCAATCAGCCCCAGCATTTT CAWSAPGQIGNQPQHF
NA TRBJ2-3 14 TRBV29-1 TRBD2 TGCAGCGGGGGGACTAGCGGACGCACAGATACGCAGTATTTT CSGGTSGRTDTQYF
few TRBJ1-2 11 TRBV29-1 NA TGCAGCGTTGAGAGTGTTCGGGGCGGTACCTTC CSVESVRGGTF
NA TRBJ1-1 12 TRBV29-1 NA TGCAGCGCCCTGCGGATAAACACTGAAGCTTTCTTT CSALRINTEAFF
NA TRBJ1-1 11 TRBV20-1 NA TGCAGTGCTCCACAGGGAACTGAAGCTTTCTTT CSAPQGTEAFF
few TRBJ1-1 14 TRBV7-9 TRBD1 TGTGCCAGCAGCTTCGGGGACAGGGTGGCTGAAGCTTTCTTT CASSFGDRVAEAFF
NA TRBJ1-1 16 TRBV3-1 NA TGTGCCAGCAGCCAATCCTCCGGGCGTATGAACACTGAAGCTTTCTTT CASSQSSGRMNTEAFF
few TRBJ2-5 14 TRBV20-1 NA TGCAGTGCCAACCCGGCGGGCAGCCAAGAGACCCAGTACTTC CSANPAGSQETQYF
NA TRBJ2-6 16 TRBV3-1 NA TGTGCCAGCAGCCCTGTCCGGGATTCTGGGGCCAACGTCCTGACTTTC CASSPVRDSGANVLTF
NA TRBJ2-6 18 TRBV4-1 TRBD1 TGCGCCAGCAGCCAAGAGGACAGGGGTTGGTTTGGGGCCAACGTCCTGACTTTC CASSQEDRGWFGANVLTF
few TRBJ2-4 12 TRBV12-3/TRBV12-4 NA TGTGCCAGCAGTCGGGCGAAAAACATTCAGTACTTC CASSRAKNIQYF
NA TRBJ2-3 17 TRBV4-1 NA TGCGCCAGCAGCCAAGATGCAAGCGACGGATTAACAGATACGCAGTATTTT CASSQDASDGLTDTQYF
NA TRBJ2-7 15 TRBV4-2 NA TGTGCCAGCAGCCTTCGGACCCAATCCCCCTACGAGCAGTACTTC CASSLRTQSPYEQYF
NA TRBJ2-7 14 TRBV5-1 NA TGCGCCAGCAGCCAGTGGGCAGGGCGAGACGAGCAGTACTTC CASSQWAGRDEQYF
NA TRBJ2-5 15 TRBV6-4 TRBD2 TGTGCCAGCAGTGAAAAAGCGGGAGGGCCAGAGACCCAGTACTTC CASSEKAGGPETQYF
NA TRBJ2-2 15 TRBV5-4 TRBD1 TGTGCCAGCAGCATGGGGGACAGGAACACCGGGGAGCTGTTTTTT CASSMGDRNTGELFF
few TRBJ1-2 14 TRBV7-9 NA TGTGCCAGCAGCTTAGTTGGGGACAACTATGGCTACACCTTC CASSLVGDNYGYTF
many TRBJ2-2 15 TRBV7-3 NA TGTGCCAGCAGCTTCAGACAGGATCTCACCGGGGAGCTGTTTTTT CASSFRQDLTGELFF
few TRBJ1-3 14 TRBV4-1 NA TGCGCCAGCAGCCCTCCCGGCTCTGGAAACACCATATATTTT CASSPPGSGNTIYF
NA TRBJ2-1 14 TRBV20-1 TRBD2 TGCAGTGCCACGGGGACTAGCGACTACAATGAGCAGTTCTTC CSATGTSDYNEQFF
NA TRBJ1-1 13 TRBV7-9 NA TGTGCCAGCAGCTGGGGGGCAGGGCCTGAAGCTTTCTTT CASSWGAGPEAFF
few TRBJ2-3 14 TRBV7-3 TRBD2 TGTGCCAGCAGCTTGGCGGGAGGTATAGATACGCAGTATTTT CASSLAGGIDTQYF
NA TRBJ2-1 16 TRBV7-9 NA TGTGCCAGCAGCTTAGTTACCGGAAAACAATACAATGAGCAGTTCTTC CASSLVTGKQYNEQFF
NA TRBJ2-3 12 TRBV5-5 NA TGTGCCAGTGAGAGGAGCACAGATACGCAGTATTTT CASERSTDTQYF
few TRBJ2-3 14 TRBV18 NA TGTGCCAGCTCACCACGACGGGTCGCAGATACGCAGTATTTT CASSPRRVADTQYF
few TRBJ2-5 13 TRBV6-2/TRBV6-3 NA TGTGCCAGCAGTACGACTAACCAAGAGACCCAGTACTTC CASSTTNQETQYF
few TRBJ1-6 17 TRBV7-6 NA TGTGCCAGCAGCTTAGGAAACGTGGGACGGTCAAATTCACCCCTCCACTTT CASSLGNVGRSNSPLHF
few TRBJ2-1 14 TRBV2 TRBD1 TGTGCCAGCAGATGGGACAGGGGGTACAATGAGCAGTTCTTC CASRWDRGYNEQFF
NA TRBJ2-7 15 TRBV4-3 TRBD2 TGCGCCAGCAGCCAAGTCGCAGCGGGGGCCTACGAGCAGTACTTC CASSQVAAGAYEQYF
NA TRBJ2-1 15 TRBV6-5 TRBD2 TGTGCCAGCAGAGAGACTAGCGGGGATTACAATGAGCAGTTCTTC CASRETSGDYNEQFF
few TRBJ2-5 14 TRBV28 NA TGTGCCAGCAGTTTCTTTGAGGGGACAGAGACCCAGTACTTC CASSFFEGTETQYF
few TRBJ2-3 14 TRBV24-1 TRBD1 TGTGCCACTTCTGGAAAGGGGGCAGGAGATACGCAGTATTTT CATSGKGAGDTQYF
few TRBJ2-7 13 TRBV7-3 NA TGTGCCAGCAGCGCAACTCCTTTGGGCGAGCAGTACTTC CASSATPLGEQYF
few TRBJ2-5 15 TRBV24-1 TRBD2 TGTGCCACCAGCGAGGTGGGCCGGGGGGGAGAGACCCAGTACTTC CATSEVGRGGETQYF
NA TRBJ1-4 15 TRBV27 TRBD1 TGTGCCAGCAGCCTCAACAGGGGCGGTAATGAAAAACTGTTTTTT CASSLNRGGNEKLFF
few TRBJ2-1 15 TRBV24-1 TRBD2 TGTGCCACCACTAGCGGAAATACCTCCTACAATGAGCAGTTCTTC CATTSGNTSYNEQFF
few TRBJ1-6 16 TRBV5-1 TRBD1 TGCGCCAGCAGCATATCCGGACAGGGAACTAATTCACCCCTCCACTTT CASSISGQGTNSPLHF
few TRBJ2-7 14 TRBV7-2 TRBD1 TGTGCCAGCAGCCAGGACAGGTGGAGCTACGAGCAGTACTTC CASSQDRWSYEQYF
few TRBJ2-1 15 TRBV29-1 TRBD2 TGCAGCGTTGGGGGTTCGGGGACTAGCGGGAATGGACAGTTCTTC CSVGGSGTSGNGQFF